A single T cell receptor beta chain is shown here with its context. The antigen is not known. This entry comes from a study of identical twins. CDR1 SQVTM and CDR2 ANQGSEA come from the germline V gene. The CDR3 loop spans 10 amino acids. Each cDNA held unique molecular identifiers, and template switching gave it a universal primer site. Each CDR3 protein gets one entry after TCRdb re-called the 5' RACE reads with MiXCR. The profile shows hundreds of thousands of distinct CDR3 sequences, 5.5% to 6.5% of them singletons. General observations from the study: Excess sharing between twins was weaker in beta out-of-frame sequences. Memory repertoires showed no such pattern, whereas abundant cord blood beta clonotypes carried fewer insertions.

Only healthy Caucasians were enrolled as donors. This chain uses TRBV29-1 with TRBJ2-1, with TRBD1 as a possible D gene (5 bases). Sequencing was done on a sample of naive T cells sorted from blood. The origin of this receptor is a man younger than 30 in good health. DNA for the CDR3: TGCAGTTGTGGGCAGGGTGAGCAGTTCTTC. Translated, it gives CSCGQGEQFF.